Reported below is one T cell receptor (beta chain). Its antigen is unknown. The record has no base qualities; no much larger clone is one base away. Ficoll-Paque density gradient centrifugation was used to isolate PBMCs. Sequencing was carried out with an Illumina NovaSeq 6000. cDNA libraries for TCRalpha and TCRbeta were prepared by 5'RACE using constant-segment primers, with sample barcodes and unique molecular identifiers added. RNA was extracted from every sample with Trizol reagent. The libraries were amplified in two PCR steps, and the second step added a second sample barcode and Illumina TruSeq adapters. Libraries were sequenced on an Illumina NovaSeq with 2 x 150 bp paired-end reads. In the paper's pipeline: The reads were demultiplexed and collapsed into UMI-guided consensus sequences using migec v1.2.7. Using mixcr v2.1.11, the UMI consensuses were aligned to TRA and TRB V and J templates and assembled into clonotypes. A clonotype was counted as expanded or contracted only when both edgeR and NoisET called the clonotype significant, with the noise models trained on biological replicates. edgeR calls used a false discovery rate-adjusted p below 0.01 and a log2 fold-change threshold of 1. As an exploratory analysis of dynamics, PCA with hierarchical clustering was applied to max-normalized trajectories of the 1000 most abundant clonotypes. The CD4 or CD8 phenotype of responding clones was assigned using the separately sequenced CD4+ and CD8+ repertoires. TCRdb reanalyzed the raw reads on its own, using fastp at Q25 for trimming and MiXCR for clone calling, and kept in-frame beta chains. Rows with a matching CDR3 protein are joined into one entry that keeps the most common DNA and genes. The V and J calls were not made by the authors but by TCRdb's processing. This sample holds 240,000 or so distinct CDR3 sequences; around a tenth were observed only once. 22% of the sample is taken by the ten largest.

The record originates from a study of T-cell memory formation after mild COVID-19 (dated by TCRdb to the early 2020s). Regarding the research as a whole: TCR sequence clusters from the two donors were found to be largely donor specific. In a couple of donors, T-cell clones that expanded and contracted after mild COVID-19 were followed by sequencing TCRalpha and TCRbeta repertoires longitudinally. The cohort was made up of two young adult volunteers, one female and one male, who were previously healthy. What the study reported, not specific to this receptor: From day 15 to 85, contracting clones showed balanced CD4/CD8 phenotypes, whereas a second wave of clones that expanded from day 15 to 37 leaned towards CD4+. Only two mild cases were covered by the study, and larger cohorts that include severe cases with pre-infection samples were considered necessary. Some responding clones were detected in pre-infection memory, suggesting pre-existing cross-reactive memory T cells joined the SARS-CoV-2 response. The second-wave clones that peaked on day 37 were not confirmed to be SARS-CoV-2 specific. Contracting CD4+ clones were found mainly in CM and EM memory subsets, while CD8+ clones were enriched in EMRA.

After removal of 4 bases from V and 2 bases from J, the junction retains 4 bases not matched to a gene. Reading the germline V gene gives CDR1 MNHNS and CDR2 SASEGT. Counted from cysteine to phenylalanine, this CDR3 has 14 amino acids. The entry retains the CDR3 DNA only, 42 bases that are in frame from base 1. The sequenced sample was PBMCs or a T cell subset sorted from them (not recorded which). The chain couples TRBV6-1 to TRBJ2-7; 8 bases in between match TRBD1. This TCR was recovered from a young man who had mild COVID-19 (a few samples of this study predate the infection). The sample titles of this study are shuffled in the database, so cell type and time point are left out; the donor was told from shared clones. The CDR3 has the sequence CASSAGQAAYEQYF. At the DNA level, the sequence is TGTGCCAGCAGTGCGGGACAGGCCGCCTACGAGCAGTACTTC.